These 24 T cell receptor beta chains were all obtained from the same sample, sequenced in a study of blood T cells in healthy people across ages. Primed by a sample-barcoded 5' primer and a J-beta primer mix, a second PCR proceeded for about 7 to 11 cycles. TCRdb re-analysed the 5' RACE reads in MiXCR, keeping a single row per CDR3 protein. This table has more than 600,000 distinct CDR3 sequences, 25% appearing once. The same sample was also studied in work on T cells of mothers and their children.

Sequencing was carried out using blood. The receptors were sampled from a boy between 5 and 17 years old in good health.

This clonotype was observed a handful of times. A read error may account for a junction end that differs from germline. The rearrangement links TRBV6-5 to TRBJ2-3; no definite D call. The germline CDR1 and CDR2 sequences are MNHEY and SVGAGI. The CDR3 totals 13 residues. For the CDR3, the DNA is TGTGCCAGCACTCGCGGCGGTACAGATACGCGGTATTTT. The encoded protein is CASTRGGTDTRYF.

The rearrangement links TRBV3-1 to TRBJ1-1, with no clear D. Trimming removed 5 bases at V and 7 bases at J, with 8 bases between. The CDR3 sequence is 11 residues long. Germline values: CDR1 LGHDT, CDR2 YNNKEL (reference sequence). The CDR3 protein is CASSDRLEAFF. The DNA of the CDR3 is TGTGCCAGCAGCGATCGGCTTGAAGCTTTCTTT.

V is TRBV7-2 and J is TRBJ2-2; no reliable D call. The length of the CDR3 is 14 residues. The V gene's germline CDR1 is SGHTA and CDR2 FQGNSA. Between the trimmed V and J ends, which lost 1 base and 4 bases, there was a span of 7 bases. CDR3 region: CASSLGASTGELFF. Written as DNA, the CDR3 is TGTGCCAGCAGCTTAGGTGCGAGCACCGGGGAGCTGTTTTTT.

The V gene is TRBV12-3 or TRBV12-4, the J gene TRBJ2-2, with a weak D call TRBD1 (5 bases). Trimming removed 5 bases at V and 0 bases at J, with 10 bases between. This CDR3 contains 15 residues. CDR3 sequence: CASSPGHPNTGELFF. The DNA for the CDR3 is TGTGCCAGCAGTCCAGGGCATCCGAACACCGGGGAGCTGTTTTTT.

The chain recombines TRBV10-3 with TRBJ2-3, with 9 nucleotides matching TRBD1. The ends lost 3 bases at V and 4 bases at J; junction bases unmatched: 8. This CDR3 region has 16 residues. Germline V gene sequence: CDR1 ENHRY, CDR2 SYGVKD. CDR3 sequence reads: CAISEPGQGQADTQYF. CDR3 DNA sequence: TGTGCCATCAGTGAACCCGGACAGGGGCAGGCAGATACGCAGTATTTT.

The chain has TRBV28 and TRBJ2-4; 11 bases are a match to TRBD1. The CDR3 contains 16 residues. V trimming: 5 bases; J trimming: 5 bases; junction bases outside the gene matches: 8. From germline, CDR1 is MDHEN and CDR2 SYDVKM. This CDR3 is CASSLTSGQGENIQYF. CDR3 in DNA: TGTGCCAGCAGTCTAACCTCGGGACAGGGGGAAAACATTCAGTACTTC.

Concerning this clonotype itself: One end of the junction is discordant with germline, which a read error may explain. V and J are TRBV7-2 and TRBJ2-5, with 8 bases fitting TRBD1. This CDR3 contains 16 residues. The V gene's germline CDR1 is SGHTA and CDR2 FQGNSA. CDR3 sequence reads: CASRHAGNRGTETQHF. CDR3 nucleotide sequence: TGTGCCAGCAGACACGCAGGGAACAGGGGGACGGAGACCCAGCACTTC.

As concerns this clonotype: The junction does not match germline at one end; this may be a read error. The chain combines TRBV7-9 with TRBJ2-3, with 7 nucleotides matching TRBD1. CDR1 and CDR2 from the germline V gene are SEHNR and FQNEAQ (reference sequence). There are 15 residues in the CDR3. This chain's CDR3 is CASSPGDREPDTQYF. The CDR3 bases are TGTGCCAGCAGCCCTGGCGACAGGGAACCAGATACGCAGTATTTC.

This clonotype was seen only a few times. The chain joins TRBV12-3 or TRBV12-4 to TRBJ2-5; tentative D call: TRBD1 (5 bases). The DNA end lines up better with TRBJ2-7; the J call may be wrong. The CDR3 contains 13 residues. CDR3 in DNA: TGTGCCAGCAGCCCACAGGTCTACAACGAGCAGTACTTC. This sequence encodes CASSPQVYNEQYF.

This clonotype has only one observation. In DNA form, the CDR3 reads TGTGCCAGCACCCGGGGATGGTCTGACACTGAAGCTTTCTTT. It is translated as CASTRGWSDTEAFF. The chain joins TRBV28 to TRBJ1-1; the D is unclear. The CDR3 is 14 amino acids. Germline assignment: CDR1 MDHEN and CDR2 SYDVKM. The V end lost 7 bases, the J end lost 3 bases, and 15 bases lay between the germline ends.

This chain uses TRBV29-1 with TRBJ2-1, with D possibly being TRBD1 (6 bases). V was clipped by 2 bases and J by 6 bases, with 14 bases between them. Germline V gives CDR1 SQVTM, CDR2 ANQGSEA. This CDR3 has 14 amino acids. The chain's CDR3 is CSVEQGKGVNEQFF. The CDR3 nucleotides read TGCAGCGTTGAACAGGGGAAGGGTGTCAATGAGCAGTTCTTC.

The V call is TRBV29-1, the J call TRBJ1-5; possibly TRBD1 for D (6 bases). This CDR3 region has 17 residues. The V gene's germline CDR1 is SQVTM and CDR2 ANQGSEA. CDR3 in amino acids: CGELRGQKTGWNQPQHF. CDR3 bases: TGCGGCGAGTTGCGCGGTCAGAAGACAGGTTGGAATCAGCCCCAGCATTTT.

This clonotype was seen a handful of times. The genes are TRBV5-1 and TRBJ1-1; D remains unclear. The CDR3 length is 14 residues. Deletions cut 8 bases from V and 0 bases from J, with 14 bases between. Germline CDR1 reads SGHRS; CDR2 reads YFSETQ. Here the CDR3 DNA reads TGCGCCAGTACCCCTGGGCATATGAACACTGAAGCTTTCTTT. Amino acid sequence: CASTPGHMNTEAFF.

This chain connects TRBV15 to TRBJ2-1, with D unclear. CDR1 LNHNV and CDR2 YYDKDF come from the germline V gene (reference sequence). This CDR3 is built from 13 residues. Trimming shortened V by 1 base and J by 9 bases, and 10 bases separated the two germline ends. CDR3 DNA sequence: TGTGCCACCAGCAGAGCCCTAAGGTCTGAGCAGTTCTTC. Its protein is CATSRALRSEQFF.

This sequence joins TRBV12-3 or TRBV12-4 and TRBJ2-7, with a weak D call TRBD1 (6 bases). This CDR3 is built from 13 residues. The CDR3 loop is CAGSLGGSYEQYV. CDR3 coding DNA: TGTGCCGGCAGTTTAGGGGGTTCCTACGAGCAGTACGTC.

The chain is built from TRBV12-3 or TRBV12-4 and TRBJ2-5, with D unresolved. V shed 5 bases and J shed 1 base, with 11 bases lying between them. The CDR3 consists of 14 residues. The CDR3 here is CASSRTSAQETQYF. DNA of the CDR3: TGTGCCAGCAGTCGAACGAGCGCCCAAGAGACCCAGTACTTC.

This clonotype was counted only a few times. The V and J genes are TRBV27 and TRBJ1-1; possible D gene TRBD1, 5 bases. The CDR3 covers 14 residues. CDR1 and CDR2 (germline): MNHEY, SMNVEV (reference sequence). Trimming pared 8 bases from V and 5 bases from J, leaving 18 bases between. In DNA form, the CDR3 reads TGTGCCAGCGGGGGGTCTGTGGGATGGACTGAAGCTTTCTTT. Its translation: CASGGSVGWTEAFF.

In nucleotides, the CDR3 is TGCGCCAGCAGCCTGTCAATTGCTGGAAACACCATATATTTT. Translating it yields CASSLSIAGNTIYF. The rearrangement joins TRBV5-1 to TRBJ1-3, with D hard to call. V shed 4 bases and J shed 2 bases, with 10 bases lying between them. Germline V gene data show CDR1 as SGHRS and CDR2 as YFSETQ. The CDR3 length is 14 residues.

The genes are TRBV28 and TRBJ2-1; 10 bases line up with TRBD1. This CDR3 is 14 amino acids long. Trimming removed 5 bases from V and 8 bases from J; junction bases left unmatched: 6. The germline V gene has CDR1 MDHEN and CDR2 SYDVKM. CDR3 bases: TGTGCCAGCAGTATGACAGGGGGCGCACATGAGCAGTTCTTC. It translates to CASSMTGGAHEQFF.

This clonotype was observed a handful of times. This sequence joins TRBV20-1 and TRBJ2-5, with TRBD2 matching 9 bases. The end of the DNA aligns better with TRBJ2-7, so the J call may be wrong. This CDR3 comprises 13 residues. CDR1 DFQATT and CDR2 SNEGSKA come from the germline V gene (reference sequence). The CDR3 spells CSARGLASYEQYF. The CDR3 DNA sequence: TGCAGTGCTCGGGGACTAGCTTCATACGAGCAGTACTTC.

The chain carries TRBV7-2 and TRBJ1-4; the D is unclear. Germline V gene lookup returns CDR1 SGHTA and CDR2 FQGNSA. This CDR3 region has 16 residues. V was pared by 1 base and J by 0 bases, with 9 bases between. CDR3 DNA: TGTGCCAGCAGCTTAGGGAGTCCCGCAACTAATGAAAAACTGTTTTTT. This codes for CASSLGSPATNEKLFF.

This chain connects TRBV2 to TRBJ2-5; the match to TRBD2 covers 7 bases. The germline gives CDR1 SNHLY, CDR2 FYNNEI. This CDR3 comprises 14 residues. V shed 2 bases, J shed 3 bases, and the junction held 3 bases outside the gene matches. CDR3 region: CASSEYLAEETQYF. CDR3 bases: TGTGCCAGCAGTGAATACCTAGCGGAAGAGACCCAGTACTTC.

There are a few counts of this clonotype. The genes are TRBV21-1 and TRBJ1-5; the table names TRBD1, a call not compared with the DNA. TRBV21-1 is a pseudogene. The CDR3 runs to 15 residues. CDR3 coding DNA: TGTGCCAGCAGTGCTGAGGGGGCGCGAGATCAGCCCCAGCATTTT. As protein: CASSAEGARDQPQHF.

The table lists this clonotype with a few counts. The J gene is TRBJ2-5, the V gene TRBV6-1; weak D call: TRBD2 (6 bases). The DNA matches TRBJ2-1 better at its end, which makes the J call doubtful. The germline V gene has CDR1 MNHNS and CDR2 SASEGT. This CDR3 is 15 amino acids long. In nucleotides, the CDR3 is TGTGCCAGCAGTGAAGGGGACTGGGGTGAGAATGAGCAGTTCTTC. Amino acid sequence: CASSEGDWGENEQFF.